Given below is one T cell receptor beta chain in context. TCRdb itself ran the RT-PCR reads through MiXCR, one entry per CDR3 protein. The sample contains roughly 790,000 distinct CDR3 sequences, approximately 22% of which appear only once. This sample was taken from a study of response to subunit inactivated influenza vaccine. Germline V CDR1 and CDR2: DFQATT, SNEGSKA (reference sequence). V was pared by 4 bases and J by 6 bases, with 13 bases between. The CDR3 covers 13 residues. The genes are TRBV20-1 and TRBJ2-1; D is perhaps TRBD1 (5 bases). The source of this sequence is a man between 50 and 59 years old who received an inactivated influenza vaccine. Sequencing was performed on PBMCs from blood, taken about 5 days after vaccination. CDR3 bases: TGCAGTGCTAATGGCGCGACAGCCAATGAGCAGTTCTTC. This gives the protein CSANGATANEQFF.